Below, 21 T cell receptor beta chains from the same sample are listed, as sequenced in a study of cytomegalovirus exposure and HLA in healthy donors. This PCR relied on a set of 60 Vbeta primers and 13 Jbeta primers. The table came from immunoSEQ multiplex PCR; TCRdb's copy has only in-frame clones and leaves some out. The sample gives some 65,000 clones, roughly 80% of which show up once; approximately 22% is in the top ten. The source material was PBMCs. The receptors were gathered from a woman in her forties in good health and CMV-seropositive.

The chain couples TRBV5-1 to TRBJ1-1; 7 nucleotides line up with TRBD1. Germline-derived CDR1 and CDR2 are SGHRS and YFSETQ. The CDR3 spans 16 residues. The V segment lost 2 bases and the J segment 2 bases; nucleotides outside the gene matches: 9. DNA for the CDR3: TGCGCCAGCAGCTTAAAGAGCACAGGGGCTAACACTGAAGCTTTCTTT. Protein sequence: CASSLKSTGANTEAFF.

This chain links TRBV28 with TRBJ1-3; the D is unclear. Germline values: CDR1 MDHEN, CDR2 SYDVKM. This CDR3 has 15 residues. Trimming removed 3 bases at V and 4 bases at J, with 13 bases between. The CDR3 nucleotides read TGTGCCAGCAGTTTGGTTCCAGGATCCGGAAACACCATATATTTT. Protein: CASSLVPGSGNTIYF.

Only a few counts were recorded for this clone. Here the CDR3 DNA reads TGTGCCAGCAGCTTAGAGGAGTCCTCTCCCTACGAGCAGTACTTC. Protein: CASSLEESSPYEQYF. The chain uses TRBV7-6 and TRBJ2-7, with D hard to call. CDR1 is SGHVS, CDR2 FNYEAQ, per germline. This CDR3 is 15 amino acids long. Trimming shortened V by 1 base and J by 2 bases, and 12 bases separated the two germline ends.

The rearrangement joins TRBV5-1 to TRBJ2-7; the D gene is possibly TRBD1 (6 bases). V gave up 1 base and J gave up 0 bases, with 8 bases separating them. This CDR3 has 14 amino acids. Germline loops: CDR1 SGHRS, CDR2 YFSETQ. In DNA, the CDR3 is TGCGCCAGCAGCTTGATAGGGGGCTCCTACGAGCAGTACTTC. This sequence encodes CASSLIGGSYEQYF.

The chain employs TRBV7-2 and TRBJ1-5; unclear D gene. The germline V and J ends were trimmed by 5 bases and 9 bases, with 14 bases remaining between them. Germline CDR1 and CDR2: SGHTA and FQGNSA. This CDR3 has 13 amino acids. CDR3 loop: CASSQGVGRPQHF. CDR3 bases: TGTGCCAGCAGCCAAGGCGTTGGGCGGCCCCAGCATTTT.

The chain has TRBV9 and TRBJ2-3; D might be TRBD1 (6 bases). Trimming stripped 2 bases from V and 4 bases from J, with 11 bases between. The germline CDR1 and CDR2 sequences are SGDLS and YYNGEE. The CDR3 is 14 residues long. The CDR3 region is CASSVTPGADTQYF. In DNA form, the CDR3 reads TGTGCCAGCAGCGTTACCCCAGGGGCAGATACGCAGTATTTT.

V is TRBV30 and J is TRBJ1-3, with unresolved D. Trimming removed 0 bases at V and 4 bases at J, with 10 bases between. Germline CDR1 is GTSNPN and CDR2 is SVGIG (reference sequence). The CDR3 is 14 residues long. The CDR3 region is CAWSVVPRGNTIYF. The DNA of the CDR3 is TGTGCCTGGAGTGTAGTCCCGCGGGGAAACACCATATATTTT.

The J gene is TRBJ1-4, the V gene TRBV7-8; TRBD1 matches at 10 bases. V gave up 3 bases and J gave up 7 bases; unmatched junction bases: 5. Per germline, CDR1 SGHVS and CDR2 FQNEAQ. The CDR3 runs to 15 residues. The CDR3 DNA is TGTGCCAGCAGCTTGGCGGGACAGGGGTCTGAAAAACTGTTTTTT. It encodes CASSLAGQGSEKLFF.

The V call is TRBV4-1, the J call TRBJ1-2; D unresolved. V was cut by 2 bases and J by 2 bases, with 12 bases left in between. CDR3 length equals 15 residues. In germline, CDR1 is MGHRA, CDR2 YSYEKL. CDR3 DNA: TGCGCCAGCAGCCAAATTGGAGGTAGGAACTATGGCTACACCTTC. Translated: CASSQIGGRNYGYTF.

This chain uses TRBV29-1 with TRBJ1-1, with D maybe TRBD1 (6 bases). Germline assignment: CDR1 SQVTM and CDR2 ANQGSEA. This CDR3 has 13 amino acids. Trimming removed 7 bases at V and 5 bases at J, with 17 bases between. Here the CDR3 reads CSGTYGGQTEAFF. DNA for the CDR3: TGCAGCGGGACTTACGGGGGGCAGACTGAAGCTTTCTTT.

This clone was seen once. Within the sample, other DNA sequences also encode this same CDR3. This rearrangement joins TRBV5-1 to TRBJ1-1; D may be TRBD1 (5 bases). V lost 2 bases and J 4 bases, leaving 9 bases between the germline ends. In germline, CDR1 is SGHRS, CDR2 YFSETQ. The CDR3 covers 13 residues. CDR3 nucleotide sequence: TGCGCCAGCAGCTTAACGGGGGGCACTGAAGCTTTCTTT. It translates to CASSLTGGTEAFF. Based on the CDR3 plus reference TRBV5-1 and TRBJ1-1, the full variable domain is KAGVTQTPRYLIKTRGQQVTLSCSPISGHRSVSWYQQTPGQGLQFLFEYFSETQRNKGNFPGRFSGRQFSNSRSEMNVSTLELGDSALYLCASSLTGGTEAFFGQGTRLTVV.

This clone was recorded once. The chain links TRBV6-5 to TRBJ1-5, with D maybe TRBD1 (6 bases). In germline, CDR1 is MNHEY, CDR2 SVGAGI. The CDR3 covers 13 residues. The ends were cut back, 5 bases at V and 10 bases at J, with 15 bases in the middle. This CDR3 is CASSRDGTQPQHF. The CDR3 DNA is TGTGCCAGCAGTCGAGACGGGACACAACCCCAGCATTTT.

This clone was seen once. The rearrangement links TRBV7-8 to TRBJ1-2; a weak D match, TRBD1 (5 bases). The V gene's germline CDR1 is SGHVS and CDR2 FQNEAQ. The CDR3 consists of 13 residues. Trimming pared 1 base from V and 9 bases from J, leaving 12 bases between. In DNA form, the CDR3 reads TGTGCCAGCAGCTTAGACAGGTTCGGAAGCTACACCTTC. As protein: CASSLDRFGSYTF.

V and J are TRBV7-2 and TRBJ1-3; TRBD1 matches 9 bases. The CDR3 sequence is 19 residues long. V trimming: 5 bases; J trimming: 2 bases; junction bases outside the gene matches: 16. CDR1 is SGHTA and CDR2 is FQGNSA in the germline V gene. The CDR3 DNA reads TGTGCCAGCAGCCCAATCAGAGCCGGGACAGGGTACACTGGAAACACCATATATTTT. This translates into CASSPIRAGTGYTGNTIYF.

This chain links TRBV7-2 with TRBJ2-3; no clear D. Germline CDR1 SGHTA, CDR2 FQGNSA. This CDR3 has 12 residues. Deletions cut 2 bases from V and 4 bases from J, with 4 bases between. The CDR3 spells CASSLSADTQYF. CDR3 nucleotides: TGTGCCAGCAGCTTATCGGCAGATACGCAGTATTTT. The whole variable domain, filled in from reference TRBV7-2 and TRBJ2-3, reads GAGVSQSPSNKVTEKGKDVELRCDPISGHTALYWYRQSLGQGLEFLIYFQGNSAPDKSGLPSDRFSAERTGGSVSTLTIQRTQQEDSAVYLCASSLSADTQYFGPGTRLTVL.

This clone has just a few counts. The rearrangement joins TRBV29-1 to TRBJ1-6; D ambiguous. Germline-derived CDR1 and CDR2 are SQVTM and ANQGSEA. The CDR3 consists of 14 residues. Trimming pared 0 bases from V and 5 bases from J, leaving 8 bases between. In nucleotides, the CDR3 is TGCAGCGTTGAAGATGCCGGGGATAATTCACCCCTCCACTTT. This codes for CSVEDAGDNSPLHF. Full variable domain (remainder filled in from reference TRBV29-1 and TRBJ1-6): SAVISQKPSRDICQRGTSLTIQCQVDSQVTMMFWYRQQPGQSLTLIATANQGSEATYESGFVIDKFPISRPNLTFSTLTVSNMSPEDSSIYLCSVEDAGDNSPLHFGNGTRLTVT.

The chain couples TRBV29-1 to TRBJ1-2; maybe TRBD1 (6 bases). The V end was cut by 4 bases, the J end by 4 bases, with 10 bases between. There are 12 residues in the CDR3. Germline V CDR1 and CDR2: SQVTM, ANQGSEA. The CDR3 bases are TGCAGCGTTGTAGGACAGACCTATGGCTACACCTTC. It encodes CSVVGQTYGYTF. Filled out from reference TRBV29-1 and TRBJ1-2, the complete variable domain reads SAVISQKPSRDICQRGTSLTIQCQVDSQVTMMFWYRQQPGQSLTLIATANQGSEATYESGFVIDKFPISRPNLTFSTLTVSNMSPEDSSIYLCSVVGQTYGYTFGSGTRLTVV.

This sequence joins TRBV6-1 and TRBJ2-7; tentatively, D is TRBD1 (6 bases). V dropped 5 bases and J dropped 1 base, with 12 bases sitting between them. Germline V gene sequence: CDR1 MNHNS, CDR2 SASEGT. The CDR3 is made up of 14 amino acids. The CDR3 DNA sequence: TGTGCCAGCAGTAACGGGGACACGTCCTACGAGCAGTACTTC. Its protein product is CASSNGDTSYEQYF.

This chain connects TRBV29-1 to TRBJ1-1; TRBD1 is a possible D gene (5 bases). V gave up 8 bases and J gave up 3 bases, with 13 bases separating them. CDR1 and CDR2 from the germline V gene are SQVTM and ANQGSEA. This CDR3 has 12 amino acids. CDR3 coding DNA: TGCAGCTCTTACCGGGGGGACACTGAAGCTTTCTTT. Residues: CSSYRGDTEAFF.

Of note for this clone: The junction departs from the called germline gene at one end, perhaps through a read error. V gene TRBV4-1 combines with J gene TRBJ1-2, with 7 positions matching TRBD1. Germline CDR1 and CDR2: MGHRA and YSYEKL. CDR3 length: 14 residues. As DNA, the CDR3 is TGCGCCAGCAGCCAAGAAGGGACAGCCTATGGCTACGCCTTC. It translates to CASSQEGTAYGYAF.

This rearrangement joins TRBV7-6 to TRBJ1-3; D is perhaps TRBD1 (5 bases). V lost 1 base, J lost 1 base, and 11 bases lay in between. The CDR3 has 16 amino acids. CDR1 is SGHVS, CDR2 FNYEAQ, per germline. The CDR3 region is CASSLVGGDSGNTIYF. The CDR3 DNA reads as TGTGCCAGCAGCTTAGTTGGAGGGGATTCTGGAAACACCATATATTTT. The whole variable domain, remainder taken from reference TRBV7-6 and TRBJ1-3, is GAGVSQSPRYKVTKRGQDVALRCDPISGHVSLYWYRQALGQGPEFLTYFNYEAQQDKSGLPNDRFSAERPEGSISTLTIQRTEQRDSAMYRCASSLVGGDSGNTIYFGEGSWLTVV.